This TCR beta chain was recorded in a study of identical twins. The CDR3 runs 14 residues. The V gene's germline CDR1 is SQVTM and CDR2 ANQGSEA. This clonotype has at least ten counts. Mismatch with germline at one junction end may stem from a read error. TCRdb reanalysed the 5' RACE reads using MiXCR and keeps one entry per CDR3 protein. The sample includes approximately 210,000 distinct CDR3 sequences, roughly 7.1% of them seen just once. The same sample was also studied in work on T cells expressing NK-cell markers. That work states: It was sorted CD3+CD56-NKG2C+, CD3+CD56+NKG2C- and CD3+CD56+NKG2C+ T cells that provided the TCR beta repertoires.

This sequence was found in a woman aged 18-35 years in good health. The chain links TRBV29-1 to TRBJ2-7; D gene uncertain. The specimen sequenced was CD8+ T cells sorted from blood. Here the CDR3 DNA reads TGCAGCGCTGAAATCGGGCAGGCGTCCTACGAGCAGTACTTC. The encoded protein is CSAEIGQASYEQYF.